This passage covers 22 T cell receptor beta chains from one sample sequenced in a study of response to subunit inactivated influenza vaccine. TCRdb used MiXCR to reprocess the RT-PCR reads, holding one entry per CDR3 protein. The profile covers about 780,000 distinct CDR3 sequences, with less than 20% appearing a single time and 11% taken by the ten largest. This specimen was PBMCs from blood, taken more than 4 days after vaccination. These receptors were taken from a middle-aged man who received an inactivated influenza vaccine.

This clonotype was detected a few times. CDR3 sequence reads: CASSLYRDRDQPQHF. CDR3 in DNA: TGTGCCAGCAGCCTATACCGGGACAGGGACCAGCCCCAGCATTTT. The chain recombines TRBV12-3 or TRBV12-4 with TRBJ1-5, with 9 nucleotides matching TRBD1. Germline trimming cut 6 bases from V and 7 bases from J; bases unmatched to any gene: 10. This CDR3 has 15 amino acids.

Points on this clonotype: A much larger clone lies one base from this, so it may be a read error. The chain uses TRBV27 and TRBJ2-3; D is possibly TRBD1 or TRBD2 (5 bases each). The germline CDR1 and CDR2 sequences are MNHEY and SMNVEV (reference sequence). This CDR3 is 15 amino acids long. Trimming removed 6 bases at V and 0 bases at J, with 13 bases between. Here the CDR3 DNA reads TGTGCCAGCAGCCCCGGGGCAGCTAGCACAGATACGCAGTATTTT. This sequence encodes CASSPGAASTDTQYF.

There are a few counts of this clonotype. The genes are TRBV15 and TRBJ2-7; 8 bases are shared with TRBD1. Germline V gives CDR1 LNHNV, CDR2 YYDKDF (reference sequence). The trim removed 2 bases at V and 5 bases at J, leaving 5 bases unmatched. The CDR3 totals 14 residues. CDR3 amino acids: CATSRKKQGDEQYF. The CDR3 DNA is TGTGCCACCAGCAGAAAAAAACAGGGGGACGAGCAGTACTTC.

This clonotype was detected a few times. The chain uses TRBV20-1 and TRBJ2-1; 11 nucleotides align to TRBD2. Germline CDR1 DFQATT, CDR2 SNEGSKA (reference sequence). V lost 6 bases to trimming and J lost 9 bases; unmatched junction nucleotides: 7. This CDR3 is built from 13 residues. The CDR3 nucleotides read TGCAGTGCCACAACCGGGACTAGCGGTGAGCAGTTCTTC. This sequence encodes CSATTGTSGEQFF.

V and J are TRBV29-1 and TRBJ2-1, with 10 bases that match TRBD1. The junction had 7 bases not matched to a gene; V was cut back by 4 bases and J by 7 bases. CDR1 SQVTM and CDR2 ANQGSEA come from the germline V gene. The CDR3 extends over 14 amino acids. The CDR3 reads CSVADRGLGNEQFF. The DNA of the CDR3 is TGCAGCGTTGCAGACAGGGGGCTTGGTAATGAGCAGTTCTTC.

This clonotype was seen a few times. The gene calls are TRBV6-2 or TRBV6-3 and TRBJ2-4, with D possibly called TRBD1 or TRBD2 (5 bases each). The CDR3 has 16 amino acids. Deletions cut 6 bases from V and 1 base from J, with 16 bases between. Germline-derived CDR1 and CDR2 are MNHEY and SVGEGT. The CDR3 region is CASSNTDWGAKNIQYF. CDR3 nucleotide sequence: TGTGCCAGCAGCAATACAGATTGGGGGGCCAAAAACATTCAGTACTTC.

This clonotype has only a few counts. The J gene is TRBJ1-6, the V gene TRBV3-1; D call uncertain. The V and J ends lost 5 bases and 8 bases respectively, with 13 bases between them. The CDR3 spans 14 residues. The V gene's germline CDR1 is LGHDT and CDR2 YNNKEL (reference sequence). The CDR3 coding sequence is TGTGCCAGCAGCTCGTCTCCGAAGGATTCACCCCTCCACTTT. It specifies CASSSSPKDSPLHF.

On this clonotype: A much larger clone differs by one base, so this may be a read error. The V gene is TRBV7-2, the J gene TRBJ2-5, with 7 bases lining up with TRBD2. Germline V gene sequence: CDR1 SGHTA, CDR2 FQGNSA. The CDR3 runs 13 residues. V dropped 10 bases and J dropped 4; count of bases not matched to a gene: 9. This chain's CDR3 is CANSSSGAETQYF. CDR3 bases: TGTGCCAACAGTTCAAGCGGGGCAGAGACCCAGTACTTC.

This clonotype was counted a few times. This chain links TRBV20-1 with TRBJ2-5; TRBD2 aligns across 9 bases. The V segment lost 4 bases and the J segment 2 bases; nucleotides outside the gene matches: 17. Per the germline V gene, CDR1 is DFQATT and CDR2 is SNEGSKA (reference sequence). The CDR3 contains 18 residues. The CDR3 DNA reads TGCAGTGCTACCCGGAGCTCGAGGAGCGGGGGGTCACAAGAGACCCAGTACTTC. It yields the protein CSATRSSRSGGSQETQYF.

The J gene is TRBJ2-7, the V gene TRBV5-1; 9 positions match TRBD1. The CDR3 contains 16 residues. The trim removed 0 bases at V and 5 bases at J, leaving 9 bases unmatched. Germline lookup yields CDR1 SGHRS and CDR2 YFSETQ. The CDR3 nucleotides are TGCGCCAGCAGCTTGGCCTCAGGACAGGGGATCCACGAGCAGTACTTC. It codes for CASSLASGQGIHEQYF. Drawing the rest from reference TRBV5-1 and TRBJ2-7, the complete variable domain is KAGVTQTPRYLIKTRGQQVTLSCSPISGHRSVSWYQQTPGQGLQFLFEYFSETQRNKGNFPGRFSGRQFSNSRSEMNVSTLELGDSALYLCASSLASGQGIHEQYFGPGTRLTVT.

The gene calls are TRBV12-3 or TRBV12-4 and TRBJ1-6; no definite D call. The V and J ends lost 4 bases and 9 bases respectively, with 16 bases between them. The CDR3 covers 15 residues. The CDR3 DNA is TGTGCCAGCAGTTCCTCTAGGCGGGGAATTTCACCCCTCCACTTT. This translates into CASSSSRRGISPLHF.

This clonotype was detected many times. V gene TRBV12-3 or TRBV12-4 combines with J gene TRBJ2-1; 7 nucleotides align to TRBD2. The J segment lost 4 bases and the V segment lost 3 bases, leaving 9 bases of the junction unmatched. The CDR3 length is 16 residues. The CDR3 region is CASSFSSASGYNEQFF. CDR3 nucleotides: TGTGCCAGCAGTTTCAGTAGCGCTAGCGGTTACAATGAGCAGTTCTTC.

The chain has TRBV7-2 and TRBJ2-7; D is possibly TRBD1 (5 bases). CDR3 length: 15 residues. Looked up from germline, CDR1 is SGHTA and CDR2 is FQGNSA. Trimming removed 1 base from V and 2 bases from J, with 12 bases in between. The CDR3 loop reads CASSLGSGMPYEQYF. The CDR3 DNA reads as TGTGCCAGCAGCTTAGGATCAGGGATGCCCTACGAGCAGTACTTC.

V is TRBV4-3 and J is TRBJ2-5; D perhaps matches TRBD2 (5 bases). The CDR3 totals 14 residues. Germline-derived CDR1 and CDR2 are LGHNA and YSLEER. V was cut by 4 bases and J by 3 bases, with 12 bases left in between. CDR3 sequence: CASSRGLVKETQYF. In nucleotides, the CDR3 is TGCGCCAGCAGCCGAGGACTGGTCAAAGAGACCCAGTACTTC.

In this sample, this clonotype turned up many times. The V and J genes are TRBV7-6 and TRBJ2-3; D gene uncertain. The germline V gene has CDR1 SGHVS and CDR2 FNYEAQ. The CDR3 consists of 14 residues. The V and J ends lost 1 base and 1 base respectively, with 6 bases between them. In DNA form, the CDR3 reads TGTGCCAGCAGCTTAGAATGGGGCACAGATACGCAGTATTTT. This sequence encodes CASSLEWGTDTQYF.

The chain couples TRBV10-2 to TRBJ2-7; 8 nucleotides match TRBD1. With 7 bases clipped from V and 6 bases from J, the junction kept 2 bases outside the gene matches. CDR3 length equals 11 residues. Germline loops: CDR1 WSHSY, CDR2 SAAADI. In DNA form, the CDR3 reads TGCGCCAGCATGACAGGGGTCGAGCAGTACTTC. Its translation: CASMTGVEQYF.

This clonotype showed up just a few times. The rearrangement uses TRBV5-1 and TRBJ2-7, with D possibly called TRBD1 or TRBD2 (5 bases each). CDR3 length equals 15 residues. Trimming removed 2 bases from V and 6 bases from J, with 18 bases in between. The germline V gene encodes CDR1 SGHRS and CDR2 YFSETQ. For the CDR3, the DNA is TGCGCCAGCAGCTTCTCGACCGGGACCGGGACCGAGCAGTACTTC. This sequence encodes CASSFSTGTGTEQYF.

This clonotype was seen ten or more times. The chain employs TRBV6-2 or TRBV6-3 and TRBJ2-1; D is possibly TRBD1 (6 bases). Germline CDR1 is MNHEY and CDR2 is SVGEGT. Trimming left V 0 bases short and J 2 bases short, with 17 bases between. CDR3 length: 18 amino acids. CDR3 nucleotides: TGTGCCAGCAGTTACTCCACTGCATGGGGGCCTCCCTACAATGAGCAGTTCTTC. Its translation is CASSYSTAWGPPYNEQFF.

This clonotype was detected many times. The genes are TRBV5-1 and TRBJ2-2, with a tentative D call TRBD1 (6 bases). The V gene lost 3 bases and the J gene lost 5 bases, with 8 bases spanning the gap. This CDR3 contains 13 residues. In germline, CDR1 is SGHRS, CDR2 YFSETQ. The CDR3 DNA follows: TGCGCCAGCAGCTACAGGGAGACCGGGGAGCTGTTTTTT. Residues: CASSYRETGELFF.

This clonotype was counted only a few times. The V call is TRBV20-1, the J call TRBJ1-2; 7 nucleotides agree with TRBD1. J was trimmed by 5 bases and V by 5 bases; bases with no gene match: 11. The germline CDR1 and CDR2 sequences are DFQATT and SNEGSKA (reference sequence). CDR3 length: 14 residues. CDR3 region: CSAFKKTGPYGYTF. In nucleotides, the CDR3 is TGCAGTGCTTTCAAAAAGACAGGGCCGTATGGCTACACCTTC.

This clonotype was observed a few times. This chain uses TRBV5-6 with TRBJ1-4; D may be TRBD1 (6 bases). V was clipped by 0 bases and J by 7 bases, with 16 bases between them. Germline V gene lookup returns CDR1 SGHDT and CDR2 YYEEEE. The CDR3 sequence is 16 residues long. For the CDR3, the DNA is TGTGCCAGCAGCTTGGCGGGGGCCTCAGCCATTGAAAAACTGTTTTTT. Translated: CASSLAGASAIEKLFF. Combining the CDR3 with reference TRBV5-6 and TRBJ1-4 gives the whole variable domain DAGVTQSPTHLIKTRGQQVTLRCSPKSGHDTVSWYQQALGQGPQFIFQYYEEEERQRGNFPDRFSGHQFPNYSSELNVNALLLGDSALYLCASSLAGASAIEKLFFGSGTQLSVL.

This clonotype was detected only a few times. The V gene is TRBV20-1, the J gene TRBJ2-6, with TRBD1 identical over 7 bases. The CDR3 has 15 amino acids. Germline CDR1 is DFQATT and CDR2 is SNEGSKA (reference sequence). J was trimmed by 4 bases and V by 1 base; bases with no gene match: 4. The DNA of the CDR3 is TGCAGTGCTAGAGCCGGGACAGAAGGGGCCAACGTCCTGACTTTC. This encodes CSARAGTEGANVLTF.